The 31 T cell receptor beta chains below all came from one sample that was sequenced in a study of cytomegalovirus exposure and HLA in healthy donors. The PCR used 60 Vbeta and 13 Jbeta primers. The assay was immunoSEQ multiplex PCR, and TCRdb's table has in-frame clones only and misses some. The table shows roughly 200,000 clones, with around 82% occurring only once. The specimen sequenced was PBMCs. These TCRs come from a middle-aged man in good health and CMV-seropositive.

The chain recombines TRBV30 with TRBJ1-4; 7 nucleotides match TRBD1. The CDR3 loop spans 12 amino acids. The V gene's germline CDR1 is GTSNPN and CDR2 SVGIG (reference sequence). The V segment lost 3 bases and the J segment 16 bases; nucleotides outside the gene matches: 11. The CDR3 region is CAWSPGGGARFF. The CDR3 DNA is TGTGCCTGGAGCCCAGGAGGGGGCGCAAGGTTTTTT. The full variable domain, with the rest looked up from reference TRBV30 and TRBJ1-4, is SQTIHQWPATLVQPVGSPLSLECTVEGTSNPNLYWYRQAAGRGLQLLFYSVGIGQISSEVPQNLSASRPQDRQFILSSKKLLLSDSGFYLCAWSPGGGARFFGSGTQLSVL.

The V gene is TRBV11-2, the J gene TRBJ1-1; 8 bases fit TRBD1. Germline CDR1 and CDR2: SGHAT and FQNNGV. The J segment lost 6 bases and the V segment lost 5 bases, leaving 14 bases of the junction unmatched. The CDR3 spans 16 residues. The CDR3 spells CASSLTRTGLRSEAFF. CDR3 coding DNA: TGTGCCAGCAGCCTCACTAGGACAGGGCTTCGGTCTGAAGCTTTCTTT.

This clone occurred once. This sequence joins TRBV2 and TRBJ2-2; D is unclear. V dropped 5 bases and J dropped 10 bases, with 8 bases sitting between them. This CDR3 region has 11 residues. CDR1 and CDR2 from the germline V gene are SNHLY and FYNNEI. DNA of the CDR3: TGTGCCAGCAGTATATTAGTGGAGCTGTTTTTT. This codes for CASSILVELFF.

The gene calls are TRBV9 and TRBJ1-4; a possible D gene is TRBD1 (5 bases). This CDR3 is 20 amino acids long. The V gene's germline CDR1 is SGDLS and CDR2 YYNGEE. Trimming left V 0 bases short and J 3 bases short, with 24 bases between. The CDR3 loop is CASSVDPHPRGEFSNEKLFF. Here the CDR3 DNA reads TGTGCCAGCAGCGTAGACCCCCACCCGCGGGGCGAATTTTCTAATGAAAAACTGTTTTTT. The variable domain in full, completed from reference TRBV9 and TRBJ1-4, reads DSGVTQTPKHLITATGQRVTLRCSPRSGDLSVYWYQQSLDQGLQFLIQYYNGEERAKGNILERFSAQQFPDLHSELNLSSLELGDSALYFCASSVDPHPRGEFSNEKLFFGSGTQLSVL.

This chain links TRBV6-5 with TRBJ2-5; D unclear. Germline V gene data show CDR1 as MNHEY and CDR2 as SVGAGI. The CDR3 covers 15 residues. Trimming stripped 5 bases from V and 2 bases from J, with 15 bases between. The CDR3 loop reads CASSPEELPQETQYF. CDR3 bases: TGTGCCAGCAGTCCCGAGGAACTCCCGCAAGAGACCCAGTACTTC.

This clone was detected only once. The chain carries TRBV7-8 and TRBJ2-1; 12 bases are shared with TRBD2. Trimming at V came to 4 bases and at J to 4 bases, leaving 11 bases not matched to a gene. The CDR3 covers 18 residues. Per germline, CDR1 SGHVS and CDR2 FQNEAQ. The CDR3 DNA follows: TGTGCCAGCAGCTCCACCGAGACTAGCGGGAGTTTGTACAATGAGCAGTTCTTC. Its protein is CASSSTETSGSLYNEQFF.

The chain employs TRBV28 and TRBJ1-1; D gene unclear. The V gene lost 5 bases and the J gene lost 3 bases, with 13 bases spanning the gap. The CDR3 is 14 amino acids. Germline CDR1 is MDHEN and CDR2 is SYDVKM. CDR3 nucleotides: TGTGCCAGCAGTCCCGGTACGGGGTACACTGAAGCTTTCTTT. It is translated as CASSPGTGYTEAFF.

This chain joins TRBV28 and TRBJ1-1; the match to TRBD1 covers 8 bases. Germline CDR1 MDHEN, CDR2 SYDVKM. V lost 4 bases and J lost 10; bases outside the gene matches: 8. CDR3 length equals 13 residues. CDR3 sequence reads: CASSSILDRGAFF. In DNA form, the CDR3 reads TGTGCCAGCAGTTCCATTCTAGACAGGGGAGCTTTCTTT.

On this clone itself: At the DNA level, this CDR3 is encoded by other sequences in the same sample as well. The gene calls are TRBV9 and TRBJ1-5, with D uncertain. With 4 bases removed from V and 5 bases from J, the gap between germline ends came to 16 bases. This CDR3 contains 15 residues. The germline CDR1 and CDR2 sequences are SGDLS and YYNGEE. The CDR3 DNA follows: TGTGCCAGCAGCCCTGACCCCGGCGGTCATCAGCCCCAGCATTTT. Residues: CASSPDPGGHQPQHF.

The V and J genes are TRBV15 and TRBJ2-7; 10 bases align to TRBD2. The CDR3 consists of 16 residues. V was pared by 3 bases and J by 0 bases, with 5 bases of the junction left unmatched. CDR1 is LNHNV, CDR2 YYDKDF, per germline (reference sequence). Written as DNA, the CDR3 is TGTGCCACCAGCAGCGATAGCGGGAGGTACTCCTACGAGCAGTACTTC. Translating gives CATSSDSGRYSYEQYF. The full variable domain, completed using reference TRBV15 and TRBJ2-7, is DAMVIQNPRYQVTQFGKPVTLSCSQTLNHNVMYWYQQKSSQAPKLLFHYYDKDFNNEADTPDNFQSRRPNTSFCFLDIRSPGLGDTAMYLCATSSDSGRYSYEQYFGPGTRLTVT.

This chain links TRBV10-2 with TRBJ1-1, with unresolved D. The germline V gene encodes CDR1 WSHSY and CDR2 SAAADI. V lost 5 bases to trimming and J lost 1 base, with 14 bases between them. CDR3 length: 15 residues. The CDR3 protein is CASSRGGQWNTEAFF. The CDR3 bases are TGCGCCAGCAGTCGTGGAGGGCAGTGGAACACTGAAGCTTTCTTT.

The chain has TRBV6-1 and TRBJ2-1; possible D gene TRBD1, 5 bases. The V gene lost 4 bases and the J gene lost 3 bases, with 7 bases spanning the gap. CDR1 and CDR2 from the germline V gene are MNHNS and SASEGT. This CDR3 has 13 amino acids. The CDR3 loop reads CASSGQFYNEQFF. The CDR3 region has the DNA TGTGCCAGCAGTGGACAGTTCTACAATGAGCAGTTCTTC.

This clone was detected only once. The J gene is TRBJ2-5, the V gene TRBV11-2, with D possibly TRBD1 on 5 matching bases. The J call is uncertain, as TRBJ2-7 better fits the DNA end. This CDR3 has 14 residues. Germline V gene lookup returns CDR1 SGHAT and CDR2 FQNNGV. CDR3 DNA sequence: TGTGCCAGCAGCTTAGATTGGGGCGCCTACGAGCAGTACTTC. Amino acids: CASSLDWGAYEQYF.

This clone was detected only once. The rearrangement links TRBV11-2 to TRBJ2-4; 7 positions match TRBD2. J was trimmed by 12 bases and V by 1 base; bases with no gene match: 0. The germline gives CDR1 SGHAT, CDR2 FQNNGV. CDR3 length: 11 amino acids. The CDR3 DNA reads TGTGCCAGCAGCTTAGGGGGGGGTCAGTACTTC. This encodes CASSLGGGQYF.

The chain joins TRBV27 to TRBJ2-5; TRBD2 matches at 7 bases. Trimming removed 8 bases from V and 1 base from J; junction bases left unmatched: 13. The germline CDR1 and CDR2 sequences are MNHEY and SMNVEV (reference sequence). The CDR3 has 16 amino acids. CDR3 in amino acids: CASGLASGTTQETQYF. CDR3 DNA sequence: TGTGCCAGCGGTCTAGCTAGCGGAACTACCCAAGAGACCCAGTACTTC.

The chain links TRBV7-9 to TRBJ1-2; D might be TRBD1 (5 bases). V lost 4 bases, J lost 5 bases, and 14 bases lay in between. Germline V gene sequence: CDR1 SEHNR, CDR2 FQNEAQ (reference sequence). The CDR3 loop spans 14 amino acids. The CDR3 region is CASSSSQGAYGYTF. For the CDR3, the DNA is TGTGCCAGCAGCTCAAGTCAGGGCGCGTATGGCTACACCTTC. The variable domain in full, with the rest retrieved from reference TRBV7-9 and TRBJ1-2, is DTGVSQNPRHKITKRGQNVTFRCDPISEHNRLYWYRQTLGQGPEFLTYFQNEAQLEKSRLLSDRFSAERPKGSFSTLEIQRTEQGDSAMYLCASSSSQGAYGYTFGSGTRLTVV.

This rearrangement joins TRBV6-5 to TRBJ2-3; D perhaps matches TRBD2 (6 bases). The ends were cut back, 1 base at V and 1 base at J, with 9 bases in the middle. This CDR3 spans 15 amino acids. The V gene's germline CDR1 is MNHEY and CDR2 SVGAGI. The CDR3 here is CASSYLAERTDTQYF. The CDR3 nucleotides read TGTGCCAGCAGTTACTTAGCGGAACGCACAGATACGCAGTATTTT.

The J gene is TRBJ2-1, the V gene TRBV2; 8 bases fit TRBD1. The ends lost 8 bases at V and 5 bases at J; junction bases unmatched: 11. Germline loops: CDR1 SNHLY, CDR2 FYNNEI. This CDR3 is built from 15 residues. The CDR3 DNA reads TGTGCCAGCCACAAGGCGACAGGGGACGACAATGAGCAGTTCTTC. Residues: CASHKATGDDNEQFF.

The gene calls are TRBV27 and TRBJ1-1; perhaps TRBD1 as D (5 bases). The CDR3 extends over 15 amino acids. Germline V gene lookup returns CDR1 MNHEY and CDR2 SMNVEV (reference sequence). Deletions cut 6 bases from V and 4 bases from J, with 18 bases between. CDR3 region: CASSRGTRGGTEAFF. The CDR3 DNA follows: TGTGCCAGCAGCCGAGGGACTCGGGGAGGCACTGAAGCTTTCTTT.

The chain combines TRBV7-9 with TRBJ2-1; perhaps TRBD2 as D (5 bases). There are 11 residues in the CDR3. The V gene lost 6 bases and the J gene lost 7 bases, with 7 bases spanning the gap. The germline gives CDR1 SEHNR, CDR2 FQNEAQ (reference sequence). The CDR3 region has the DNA TGTGCCAGCAGGCTAGCTAATGAGCAGTTCTTC. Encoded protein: CASRLANEQFF.

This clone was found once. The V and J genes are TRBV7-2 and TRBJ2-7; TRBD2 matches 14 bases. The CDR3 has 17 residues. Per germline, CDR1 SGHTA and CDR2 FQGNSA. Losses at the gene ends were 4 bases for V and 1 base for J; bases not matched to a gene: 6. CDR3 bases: TGTGCCAGCAGCTCCGGGACTAGCGGGAGTAGGTCCTACGAGCAGTACTTC. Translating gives CASSSGTSGSRSYEQYF.

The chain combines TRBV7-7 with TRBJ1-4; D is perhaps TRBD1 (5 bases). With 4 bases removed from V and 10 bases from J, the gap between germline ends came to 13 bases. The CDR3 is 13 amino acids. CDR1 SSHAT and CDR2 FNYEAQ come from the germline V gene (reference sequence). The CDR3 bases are TGTGCCAGCAGCTCCCGGGACGGGGGAAAACTGTTTTTT. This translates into CASSSRDGGKLFF.

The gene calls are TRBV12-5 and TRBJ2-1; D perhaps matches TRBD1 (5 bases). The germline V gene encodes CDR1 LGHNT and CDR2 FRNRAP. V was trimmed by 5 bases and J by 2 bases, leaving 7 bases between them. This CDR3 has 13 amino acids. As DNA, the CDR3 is TGTGCTAGTGGTCCGACAGCCTACAATGAGCAGTTCTTC. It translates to CASGPTAYNEQFF.

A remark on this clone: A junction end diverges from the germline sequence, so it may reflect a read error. The chain's CDR3 is CASSYAPDMGQYGQYF. CDR3 DNA sequence: TGTGCCAGCAGTTACGCCCCAGACATGGGACAGTACGGGCAGTACTTC. This chain joins TRBV6-6 and TRBJ2-7, with 7 bases identical to TRBD1. Germline V gives CDR1 MNHNY, CDR2 SVGAGI (reference sequence). The CDR3 spans 16 residues.

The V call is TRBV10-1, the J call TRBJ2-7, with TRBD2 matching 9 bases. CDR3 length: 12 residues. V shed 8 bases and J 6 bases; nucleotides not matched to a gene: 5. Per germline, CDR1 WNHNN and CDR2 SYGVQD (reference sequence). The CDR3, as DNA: TGCGCCAGCCCGGGACTAGCTCGCGAGCAGTACTTC. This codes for CASPGLAREQYF.

The CDR3 loop reads CASSEALTVSGYTF. DNA of the CDR3: TGTGCCAGCAGTGAAGCCTTGACAGTTTCCGGCTACACCTTC. The chain links TRBV6-1 to TRBJ1-2; D might be TRBD1 (5 bases). Per germline, CDR1 MNHNS and CDR2 SASEGT. This CDR3 spans 14 amino acids. Deletions cut 0 bases from V and 8 bases from J, with 13 bases between.

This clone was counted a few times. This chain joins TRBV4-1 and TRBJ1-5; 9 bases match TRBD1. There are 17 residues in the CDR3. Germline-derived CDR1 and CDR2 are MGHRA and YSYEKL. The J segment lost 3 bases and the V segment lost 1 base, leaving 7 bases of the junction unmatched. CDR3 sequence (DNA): TGCGCCAGCAGCCAAGTTCTGACAGGGGGGATCAATCAGCCCCAGCATTTT. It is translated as CASSQVLTGGINQPQHF.

The CDR3 sequence is CASSVSGQGGQPQHF. DNA for the CDR3: TGTGCCAGCAGCGTTTCCGGACAGGGGGGCCAGCCCCAGCATTTT. This chain connects TRBV9 to TRBJ1-5, with TRBD1 matching 10 bases. The V gene end was trimmed by 2 bases and the J gene end by 7 bases; junction bases not matched to a gene: 6. The CDR3 totals 15 residues. The germline V gene encodes CDR1 SGDLS and CDR2 YYNGEE. Drawing the rest from reference TRBV9 and TRBJ1-5, the complete variable domain is DSGVTQTPKHLITATGQRVTLRCSPRSGDLSVYWYQQSLDQGLQFLIQYYNGEERAKGNILERFSAQQFPDLHSELNLSSLELGDSALYFCASSVSGQGGQPQHFGDGTRLSIL.

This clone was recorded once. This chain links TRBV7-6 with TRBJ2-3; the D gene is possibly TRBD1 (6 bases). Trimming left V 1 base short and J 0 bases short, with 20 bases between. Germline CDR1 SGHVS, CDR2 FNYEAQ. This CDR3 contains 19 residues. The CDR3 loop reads CASSLELNALQGSTDTQYF. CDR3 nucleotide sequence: TGTGCCAGCAGCTTAGAGTTAAACGCGTTGCAGGGGAGCACAGATACGCAGTATTTT. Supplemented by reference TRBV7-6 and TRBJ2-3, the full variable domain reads GAGVSQSPRYKVTKRGQDVALRCDPISGHVSLYWYRQALGQGPEFLTYFNYEAQQDKSGLPNDRFSAERPEGSISTLTIQRTEQRDSAMYRCASSLELNALQGSTDTQYFGPGTRLTVL.

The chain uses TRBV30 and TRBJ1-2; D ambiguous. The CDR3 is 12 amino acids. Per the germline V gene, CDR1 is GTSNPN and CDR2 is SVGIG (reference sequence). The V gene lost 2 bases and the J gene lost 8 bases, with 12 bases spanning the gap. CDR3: CAWSKGSGGYTF. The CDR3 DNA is TGTGCCTGGAGTAAAGGGTCGGGAGGCTACACCTTC.

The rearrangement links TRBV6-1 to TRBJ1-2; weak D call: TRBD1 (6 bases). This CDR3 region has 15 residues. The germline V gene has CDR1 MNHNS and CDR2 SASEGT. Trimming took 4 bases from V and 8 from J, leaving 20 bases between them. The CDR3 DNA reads TGTGCCAGCAGTGGGGACACCATTAGTTCCCGAGGCTACACCTTC. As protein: CASSGDTISSRGYTF.